This T cell receptor (beta chain) is drawn from a study of blood T cell repertoires in COVID-19. Study overall: There were acute and convalescent COVID-19 samples, and they came from the United States, Italy and Spain.

As handled by the study authors: Amplification of reference gene primers provided the estimated nucleated cell counts. Sequencing was performed with immunoSEQ multiplex PCR; in TCRdb, only in-frame clones are kept and a portion is missing. The DNA gave D and trimming, while V, J and clone size come from that table. The sample has tens of thousands of clones; over 70% are singletons. Only a few counts were recorded for this clone. Trimming removed 3 bases at V and 6 bases at J, with 9 bases between. This CDR3 comprises 11 residues. Germline CDR1 is GTSNPN and CDR2 is SVGIG (reference sequence). The rearrangement links TRBV30 to TRBJ2-7, with D hard to call. The material sequenced was peripheral blood. The clonotype comes from a man in his forties or fifties with active COVID-19. CDR3 protein: CAWSLRVEQYF. Written as DNA, the CDR3 is TGTGCCTGGAGCCTCCGGGTCGAGCAGTACTTC.